These T cell receptor beta chains were read from a single sample in a study of blood T cells in healthy people across ages. TCRdb analysed the 5' RACE reads with MiXCR anew, one entry per CDR3 protein. The profile covers 650,000 to 950,000 distinct CDR3 sequences, with around 45% appearing a single time and roughly 19% taken by the ten largest. Material: blood. The source of these receptors is a man aged 60 to 75 in good health. CDR3s include the opening cysteine and the closing phenylalanine or tryptophan. The D gene is left open where the match is weak. Where a row states a size, it is once, few, many or the class of an expanded clone; other rows omit it.

TRBJ2-6,-,-,TRBV30,16,TGTGCCTGGAGTCCGGGTGTGACCTCTGGGGCCAACGTCCTGACTTTC,CAWSPGVTSGANVLTF
TRBJ2-3,-,few,TRBV3-1,16,TGTGCCAGCAGCCAATCGACGGGGGACGTCCTTGATACGCAGTATTTT,CASSQSTGDVLDTQYF
TRBJ2-7,TRBD1,few,TRBV5-1,14,TGCGCCAGCAGTCCGGGACAGGGGATTGGCGAGCAGTACTTC,CASSPGQGIGEQYF
TRBJ1-1,TRBD1,-,TRBV6-1,15,TGTGCCAGCAGTGAATTCGCCCGGACAGGCACTGAAGCTTTCTTT,CASSEFARTGTEAFF
TRBJ2-3,-,few,TRBV20-1,13,TGCAGTGAGGGGGGGCTACTCACAGATACGCAGTATTTT,CSEGGLLTDTQYF
TRBJ1-1,-,-,TRBV12-3/TRBV12-4,14,TGTGCCAGCAGCGACTGGACGGCCGTCGCTGAAGCTTTCTTT,CASSDWTAVAEAFF
TRBJ2-3,TRBD1,once,TRBV12-3/TRBV12-4,15,TGTGCCAGCAGCAATACAGGGGTCCTCACAGATGTGCAGTATTTT,CASSNTGVLTDVQYF
TRBJ1-1,TRBD1,few,TRBV20-1,16,TGCAGTGCCACACCCAGGACAGGGGGGACGAACACTGAAGCTTTCTTT,CSATPRTGGTNTEAFF
TRBJ1-1,-,few,TRBV20-1,14,TGCAGTGCTAGGACGACAGGCGGTAACACTGAAGCTTTCTTT,CSARTTGGNTEAFF
TRBJ2-4,-,-,TRBV29-1,13,TGCAGCGTCCAAAGGGGAACCAAAAACATTCAGTACTTC,CSVQRGTKNIQYF
TRBJ2-5,TRBD2,-,TRBV2,13,TGTGCCAGCGGACTAGCGGGGGTTGAGACCCAGTACTTC,CASGLAGVETQYF
TRBJ2-6,TRBD1,few,TRBV6-6,16,TGTGCCAGCAGTTACTCGACAGGGAACGGGGCCAACGTCCTGACTTTC,CASSYSTGNGANVLTF
TRBJ2-7,TRBD1,-,TRBV28,15,TGTGCCAGCAGCAACCGGGACAGTATACGATACGAGCAGTACTTC,CASSNRDSIRYEQYF
TRBJ2-3,TRBD1,-,TRBV7-2,16,TGTGCCAGCAGCTACCCCGGGACAGGGGTGAGAAATACGCAGTATTTT,CASSYPGTGVRNTQYF
TRBJ1-1,TRBD1,-,TRBV5-6,15,TGTGCCAGCAGCGGGGGACAGGACCGTGCCACTGAAGCTTTCTTT,CASSGGQDRATEAFF
TRBJ2-5,TRBD2,-,TRBV5-1,14,TGCGCCAGCAGCTACGGGACTAACCAAGAGACCCAGTACTTC,CASSYGTNQETQYF
TRBJ1-6,-,-,TRBV2,13,TGTGCCAGCAGGGGGACTAGTAATTCACCCCTCCACTTT,CASRGTSNSPLHF
TRBJ1-1,-,-,TRBV6-6,11,TGTGCCAGCAGTTACAAGGGAGAAGCTTTCTTT,CASSYKGEAFF